The 27 T cell receptor beta chains below all came from one sample that was sequenced in a study of cytomegalovirus exposure and HLA in healthy donors. 60 Vbeta and 13 Jbeta primers were used in PCR. Sequencing was performed with immunoSEQ multiplex PCR; in TCRdb, only in-frame clones are kept and a portion is missing. The sample has 150,000 to 200,000 clones, approximately 71% seen once. The sequenced sample was PBMCs. Receptors originate from a man under 40 in good health and CMV-seropositive.

V gene TRBV10-2 combines with J gene TRBJ2-2, with 13 bases identical to TRBD2. V lost 3 bases, J lost 5 bases, and 6 bases stayed unmatched. The CDR3 loop spans 17 amino acids. The germline gives CDR1 WSHSY, CDR2 SAAADI. In DNA, the CDR3 is TGCGCCAGCAGTGACCCGGGACTAGCGGGATATACCGGGGAGCTGTTTTTT. Its protein product is CASSDPGLAGYTGELFF.

V usage is TRBV30 and J usage is TRBJ2-1, with TRBD2 matching over 10 bases. The V gene end was trimmed by 4 bases and the J gene end by 0 bases; junction bases not matched to a gene: 0. The CDR3 extends over 14 amino acids. Germline V CDR1 and CDR2: GTSNPN, SVGIG (reference sequence). CDR3 nucleotides: TGTGCCTGGACTAGCGGGAGCTCCTACAATGAGCAGTTCTTC. This codes for CAWTSGSSYNEQFF.

The rearrangement uses TRBV5-1 and TRBJ2-2, with TRBD1 matching 7 bases. The germline V gene has CDR1 SGHRS and CDR2 YFSETQ. J gave up 6 bases and V 0 bases, and 11 bases lay outside the gene matches. This CDR3 has 17 amino acids. The CDR3 protein is CASSLAGGEGSAGELFF. Here the CDR3 DNA reads TGCGCCAGCAGCTTGGCAGGGGGAGAAGGATCCGCCGGGGAGCTGTTTTTT.

The chain links TRBV6-5 to TRBJ2-1; 10 bases fit TRBD2. The CDR3 sequence is 14 residues long. The V gene end was trimmed by 5 bases and the J gene end by 7 bases; junction bases not matched to a gene: 5. Germline V lookup: CDR1 MNHEY, CDR2 SVGAGI. Here the CDR3 DNA reads TGTGCCAGCAGTCTAAGCGGGAGGGGGAATGAGCAGTTCTTC. Protein: CASSLSGRGNEQFF.

This clone was found a few times. This chain uses TRBV19 with TRBJ1-1; tentatively, D is TRBD1 (5 bases). The CDR3 runs 14 residues. Germline loops: CDR1 LNHDA, CDR2 SQIVND (reference sequence). Trimming pared 2 bases from V and 3 bases from J, leaving 10 bases between. Here the CDR3 reads CASSISGIYTEAFF. CDR3 DNA sequence: TGTGCCAGTAGTATATCAGGGATATACACTGAAGCTTTCTTT.

The chain uses TRBV7-3 and TRBJ2-6, with unresolved D. CDR1 SGHTA and CDR2 FQGTGA come from the germline V gene. V was shortened by 1 base and J by 1 base, with 8 bases between the two germline ends. The CDR3 consists of 16 residues. Here the CDR3 reads CASSLSGASGANVLTF. The DNA for the CDR3 is TGTGCCAGCAGCTTAAGCGGCGCATCTGGGGCCAACGTCCTGACTTTC. The entire variable domain, with the rest obtained from reference TRBV7-3 and TRBJ2-6, is as follows: GAGVSQTPSNKVTEKGKYVELRCDPISGHTALYWYRQSLGQGPEFLIYFQGTGAADDSGLPNDRFFAVRPEGSVSTLKIQRTERGDSAVYLCASSLSGASGANVLTFGAGSRLTVL.

The chain couples TRBV28 to TRBJ2-7; D gene uncertain. V was clipped by 4 bases and J by 4 bases, with 11 bases between them. CDR1 is MDHEN and CDR2 is SYDVKM in the germline V gene. This CDR3 is 13 amino acids long. The CDR3 spells CASSSSPLYEQYF. Written as DNA, the CDR3 is TGTGCCAGCAGTTCCTCACCTCTATACGAGCAGTACTTC.

This sequence joins TRBV18 and TRBJ2-1, with 9 nucleotides matching TRBD1. CDR1 and CDR2 from the germline V gene are KGHSH and LQKENI. The CDR3 runs to 15 residues. V was clipped by 3 bases and J by 7 bases; unmatched bases: 7. CDR3 amino acids: CASSPPGTGLNEQFF. In DNA, the CDR3 is TGTGCCAGCTCACCCCCCGGGACAGGGTTAAATGAGCAGTTCTTC.

V and J are TRBV7-8 and TRBJ2-2; 9 bases match TRBD1. With 6 bases clipped from V and 3 bases from J, the junction kept 5 bases outside the gene matches. The CDR3 length is 15 residues. Germline CDR1 and CDR2: SGHVS and FQNEAQ. In DNA, the CDR3 is TGTGCCAGCAGTCGGGACAGGGAGGACACCGGGGAGCTGTTTTTT. Protein sequence: CASSRDREDTGELFF.

This clone was seen a handful of times. The CDR3 DNA sequence: TGTGCCAGCAGCTTGTTCGGGGGGATGGGTCAGCCCCAGCATTTT. This translates into CASSLFGGMGQPQHF. The chain couples TRBV5-8 to TRBJ1-5; D might be TRBD1 (5 bases). The CDR3 consists of 15 residues. Germline V gives CDR1 SGHTS, CDR2 YDEGEE. The germline V and J ends were trimmed by 1 base and 6 bases, with 14 bases remaining between them.

This chain uses TRBV7-3 with TRBJ2-2; D is perhaps TRBD2 (5 bases). The V end lost 1 base, the J end lost 4 bases, and 10 bases lay between the germline ends. The CDR3 covers 15 residues. Germline loops: CDR1 SGHTA, CDR2 FQGTGA. The CDR3 spells CASSLIGVGTGELFF. The CDR3 nucleotides are TGTGCCAGCAGCTTAATCGGGGTCGGCACCGGGGAGCTGTTTTTT.

V is TRBV4-1 and J is TRBJ2-2, with D possibly TRBD2 on 6 matching bases. The V and J ends lost 6 bases and 2 bases respectively, with 16 bases between them. The CDR3 loop spans 16 amino acids. CDR1 is MGHRA and CDR2 is YSYEKL in the germline V gene. The CDR3 here is CASRSEGLRNTGELFF. Here the CDR3 DNA reads TGCGCCAGCAGGTCGGAGGGACTTCGAAACACCGGGGAGCTGTTTTTT.

The chain uses TRBV7-9 and TRBJ2-7; TRBD2 matches at 7 bases. Per the germline V gene, CDR1 is SEHNR and CDR2 is FQNEAQ (reference sequence). This CDR3 is built from 16 residues. V shed 4 bases and J 3 bases; nucleotides not matched to a gene: 12. This CDR3 reads CASSSYVGLTGYEQYF. CDR3 DNA: TGTGCCAGCAGCTCCTACGTGGGACTAACAGGCTACGAGCAGTACTTC.

This clone was detected a few times. The genes are TRBV30 and TRBJ1-5; D is unresolved. Germline V gives CDR1 GTSNPN, CDR2 SVGIG (reference sequence). Trimming took off 0 bases at V and 2 bases at J, with 8 bases between the two ends. The CDR3 sequence is 14 residues long. The CDR3 nucleotides read TGTGCCTGGAGTGTTGGGCAGGGCAATCAGCCCCAGCATTTT. This gives the protein CAWSVGQGNQPQHF. Full variable domain (rest looked up from reference TRBV30 and TRBJ1-5): SQTIHQWPATLVQPVGSPLSLECTVEGTSNPNLYWYRQAAGRGLQLLFYSVGIGQISSEVPQNLSASRPQDRQFILSSKKLLLSDSGFYLCAWSVGQGNQPQHFGDGTRLSIL.

The sample holds a few counts of this clone. The rearrangement links TRBV18 to TRBJ2-7; maybe TRBD2 (5 bases). The germline V gene encodes CDR1 KGHSH and CDR2 LQKENI. V was trimmed by 6 bases and J by 0 bases, leaving 18 bases between them. CDR3 length: 16 amino acids. The CDR3 DNA sequence: TGTGCCAGCTCCATAGGAGGCGGGCGGTCCTCCTACGAGCAGTACTTC. Its protein is CASSIGGGRSSYEQYF.

This clone was seen only a few times. V gene TRBV11-3 combines with J gene TRBJ2-7; TRBD2 agrees at 8 bases. V lost 3 bases and J lost 0; bases outside the gene matches: 4. CDR3 length equals 15 residues. Per germline, CDR1 SGHNT and CDR2 YENEEA. The CDR3 DNA reads as TGTGCCAGCAGCTTTAGCGGGATTCTCTCCTACGAGCAGTACTTC. Amino acid sequence: CASSFSGILSYEQYF.

This chain connects TRBV4-1 to TRBJ2-7, with 9 bases that match TRBD1. Looked up from germline, CDR1 is MGHRA and CDR2 is YSYEKL. The CDR3 totals 16 residues. V was clipped by 7 bases and J by 4 bases; unmatched bases: 14. The CDR3 DNA is TGCGCCAGCAAGGCCTTCAGTATAGGACAGGGGTACGAGCAGTACTTC. Its translation: CASKAFSIGQGYEQYF.

This chain uses TRBV14 with TRBJ2-2; 7 bases agree with TRBD1. The CDR3 is made up of 15 amino acids. Germline loops: CDR1 SGHDN, CDR2 FVKESK. V gave up 6 bases and J gave up 0 bases; unmatched junction bases: 4. In DNA form, the CDR3 reads TGTGCCAGCAGATTGACAGGGACGAACACCGGGGAGCTGTTTTTT. This translates into CASRLTGTNTGELFF. Full variable domain (outside the CDR3, taken from reference TRBV14 and TRBJ2-2): EAGVTQFPSHSVIEKGQTVTLRCDPISGHDNLYWYRRVMGKEIKFLLHFVKESKQDESGMPNNRFLAERTGGTYSTLKVQPAELEDSGVYFCASRLTGTNTGELFFGEGSRLTVL.

The CDR3 here is CAISVGTVTYEQYF. The CDR3 region has the DNA TGTGCCATCAGTGTAGGGACAGTTACCTACGAGCAGTACTTC. The rearrangement links TRBV10-3 to TRBJ2-7; TRBD1 matches at 7 bases. There are 14 residues in the CDR3. Germline V gene sequence: CDR1 ENHRY, CDR2 SYGVKD. J lost 2 bases, V lost 4 bases, and 5 bases had no gene match.

This clone was detected once. The chain carries TRBV7-2 and TRBJ2-1; a weak D match, TRBD2 (5 bases). Trimming stripped 10 bases from V and 0 bases from J, with 16 bases between. CDR3 length: 15 residues. CDR1 and CDR2 from the germline V gene are SGHTA and FQGNSA. The CDR3 nucleotides are TGTGCCACCTCTCCTATTGGGAGCTCCTACAATGAGCAGTTCTTC. Translation gives CATSPIGSSYNEQFF. Full variable domain (outside the CDR3, taken from reference TRBV7-2 and TRBJ2-1): GAGVSQSPSNKVTEKGKDVELRCDPISGHTALYWYRQSLGQGLEFLIYFQGNSAPDKSGLPSDRFSAERTGGSVSTLTIQRTQQEDSAVYLCATSPIGSSYNEQFFGPGTRLTVL.

The chain recombines TRBV4-1 with TRBJ2-5; 7 bases match TRBD1. In germline, CDR1 is MGHRA, CDR2 YSYEKL. The CDR3 is made up of 17 amino acids. J lost 0 bases, V lost 1 base, and 8 bases had no gene match. The CDR3: CASSQATGTANQETQYF. The CDR3, as DNA: TGCGCCAGCAGCCAAGCAACCGGGACAGCCAACCAAGAGACCCAGTACTTC.

This clone was recorded a few times. V is TRBV6-1 and J is TRBJ2-1; D remains ambiguous. Germline V gene data show CDR1 as MNHNS and CDR2 as SASEGT. Trimming took off 8 bases at V and 4 bases at J, with 15 bases between the two ends. This CDR3 has 14 residues. DNA of the CDR3: TGTGCCAGCGCTGGCCTCGTTAATTACAATGAGCAGTTCTTC. Translating gives CASAGLVNYNEQFF.

This chain joins TRBV6-6 and TRBJ1-2; perhaps TRBD1 as D (6 bases). Trimming shortened V by 3 bases and J by 2 bases, and 10 bases separated the two germline ends. From germline, CDR1 is MNHNY and CDR2 SVGAGI (reference sequence). This CDR3 is 14 amino acids long. The DNA of the CDR3 is TGTGCCAGCAGTTATTTACAGGGCAACTATGGCTACACCTTC. Protein: CASSYLQGNYGYTF.

The CDR3 sequence is CSARTGGAYGYTF. As DNA, the CDR3 is TGCAGTGCCAGGACAGGGGGCGCCTATGGCTACACCTTC. This chain joins TRBV29-1 and TRBJ1-2, with 11 nucleotides matching TRBD1. Germline V gene sequence: CDR1 SQVTM, CDR2 ANQGSEA. The CDR3 length is 13 residues.

This clone was counted once. The chain employs TRBV27 and TRBJ1-6, with D unclear. The CDR3 has 15 amino acids. The V and J ends lost 5 bases and 10 bases respectively, with 18 bases between them. Per germline, CDR1 MNHEY and CDR2 SMNVEV (reference sequence). The DNA for the CDR3 is TGTGCCAGCAGTCGGAACGGCCCGGGGAGCTCACCCCTCCACTTT. It translates to CASSRNGPGSSPLHF.

This sequence joins TRBV14 and TRBJ1-2; D is possibly TRBD1 (6 bases). Germline CDR1 and CDR2: SGHDN and FVKESK. Trimming removed 4 bases from V and 6 bases from J, with 9 bases in between. CDR3 length: 12 residues. In nucleotides, the CDR3 is TGTGCCAGCAGCCGACAGGAGGATGGCTACACCTTC. Translated: CASSRQEDGYTF.

The chain joins TRBV10-3 to TRBJ2-1; 14 bases agree with TRBD2. Trimming removed 0 bases from V and 5 bases from J; junction bases left unmatched: 12. The CDR3 has 20 amino acids. Germline V CDR1 and CDR2: ENHRY, SYGVKD. CDR3 in amino acids: CAISESLGLAGDSSHNEQFF. Here the CDR3 DNA reads TGTGCCATCAGTGAGTCTTTGGGACTAGCGGGGGACTCCAGCCACAATGAGCAGTTCTTC.